This TCR beta chain was sequenced for a study of shared T cell receptors in the human thymus. Measured with immunoSEQ multiplex PCR; TCRdb has only the in-frame clones, and not every one. The sample yields approximately 400,000 clones, over 90% seen once. The CDR3 runs 14 residues. The V and J ends lost 0 bases and 2 bases respectively, with 8 bases between them. The germline gives CDR1 MGHRA, CDR2 YSYEKL. The V call is TRBV4-1, the J call TRBJ2-7; D remains unclear. The sequence was collected from a human donor. What was sequenced was thymocytes. Written as DNA, the CDR3 is TGCGCCAGCAGCCAAGATATCCTCACCTACGAGCAGTACTTC. It yields the protein CASSQDILTYEQYF.